The 16 T cell receptor beta chains presented below share a single source sample, sequenced in a study of OX40 agonist ivuxolimab in advanced cancers. Using immunoSEQ multiplex PCR, the repertoire was profiled, and TCRdb retains in-frame clones only, with some absent. The sample lists approximately 58,000 clones, around 83% occurring once. Sequences were derived from CD4+ or CD8+ T cells sorted from blood, sampled in a trial of the OX40 agonist ivuxolimab. Receptors originate from an adult with an advanced solid tumor such as melanoma, head and neck, liver or kidney cancer.

CDR3 DNA sequence: TGTGCCAGCAGTTCCCTCCCGGGGGCCGCATCCTACGAGCAGTACTTC. Translation gives CASSSLPGAASYEQYF. The V call is TRBV28, the J call TRBJ2-7; D may correspond to TRBD1 or TRBD2 (6 bases each). Trimming left V 4 bases short and J 1 base short, with 17 bases between. This CDR3 comprises 16 residues. Per the germline V gene, CDR1 is MDHEN and CDR2 is SYDVKM.

This chain links TRBV7-8 with TRBJ2-5; D gene uncertain. The CDR3 runs 15 residues. The germline V gene encodes CDR1 SGHVS and CDR2 FQNEAQ. V lost 5 bases, J lost 2 bases, and 15 bases lay in between. The CDR3 region is CASSQMSGAQETQYF. The CDR3 region has the DNA TGTGCCAGCAGCCAAATGTCTGGAGCACAAGAGACCCAGTACTTC.

The V gene is TRBV2, the J gene TRBJ2-3; weak D call: TRBD2 (6 bases). CDR1 SNHLY and CDR2 FYNNEI come from the germline V gene. The CDR3 spans 18 residues. V was pared by 5 bases and J by 6 bases, with 27 bases between. Here the CDR3 DNA reads TGTGCCAGCAGTAAAAGAGGCGCCGTCGCGGGGACTCAGGATACGCAGTATTTT. It is translated as CASSKRGAVAGTQDTQYF.

The V gene is TRBV2, the J gene TRBJ2-7, with 11 bases matching TRBD2. V shed 8 bases and J 2 bases; nucleotides not matched to a gene: 11. The CDR3 runs 16 residues. Germline CDR1 and CDR2: SNHLY and FYNNEI. The CDR3 is CASSESLSGGAYEQYF. The CDR3, as DNA: TGTGCCAGCTCCGAGAGTCTTAGCGGGGGGGCCTACGAGCAGTACTTC.

J is TRBJ1-5 and V is TRBV9, with D uncertain. The germline CDR1 and CDR2 sequences are SGDLS and YYNGEE. Trimming took 2 bases from V and 3 from J, leaving 12 bases between them. The CDR3 contains 15 residues. CDR3 bases: TGTGCCAGCAGCGTGTCGGGAGCAAACAATCAGCCCCAGCATTTT. The encoded protein is CASSVSGANNQPQHF.

The rearrangement uses TRBV13 and TRBJ1-3, with 7 nucleotides matching TRBD1. Looked up from germline, CDR1 is PRHDT and CDR2 is FYEKMQ (reference sequence). The trim removed 5 bases at V and 4 bases at J, leaving 11 bases unmatched. The CDR3 covers 16 residues. CDR3 sequence: CASSPRGGRGGNTIYF. The CDR3 DNA reads TGTGCCAGCAGCCCCCGAGGGGGCCGAGGAGGAAACACCATATATTTT. The full variable domain, completed using reference TRBV13 and TRBJ1-3, is AAGVIQSPRHLIKEKRETATLKCYPIPRHDTVYWYQQGPGQDPQFLISFYEKMQSDKGSIPDRFSAQQFSDYHSELNMSSLELGDSALYFCASSPRGGRGGNTIYFGEGSWLTVV.

The gene calls are TRBV2 and TRBJ2-1, with D maybe TRBD2 (7 bases). V lost 8 bases, J lost 5 bases, and 19 bases lay in between. CDR3 size: 15 residues. Germline V gene lookup returns CDR1 SNHLY and CDR2 FYNNEI. In nucleotides, the CDR3 is TGTGCCAGCGGGCGAAGGGGGGGATCTAACAATGAGCAGTTCTTC. This encodes CASGRRGGSNNEQFF.

This clone occurred a few times. The gene calls are TRBV2 and TRBJ1-2, with a possible D match to TRBD1 (6 bases). Germline assignment: CDR1 SNHLY and CDR2 FYNNEI. V gave up 4 bases and J gave up 4 bases, with 13 bases separating them. CDR3 length: 14 residues. CDR3 bases: TGTGCCAGCAGTGGGGCAGGGGACTCCTATGGCTACACCTTC. This translates into CASSGAGDSYGYTF. The entire variable domain, with the rest obtained from reference TRBV2 and TRBJ1-2, is as follows: EPEVTQTPSHQVTQMGQEVILRCVPISNHLYFYWYRQILGQKVEFLVSFYNNEISEKSEIFDDQFSVERPDGSNFTLKIRSTKLEDSAMYFCASSGAGDSYGYTFGSGTRLTVV.

V usage is TRBV10-3 and J usage is TRBJ2-5; D is ambiguous. The ends were cut back, 2 bases at V and 5 bases at J, with 3 bases in the middle. CDR1 ENHRY and CDR2 SYGVKD come from the germline V gene. The CDR3 has 11 amino acids. The CDR3 nucleotides read TGTGCCATCAGTGAGAGGGAGACCCAGTACTTC. It specifies CAISERETQYF.

This clone was seen a single time. The V gene is TRBV9, the J gene TRBJ1-1, with TRBD1 matching 8 bases. The CDR3 sequence is 15 residues long. V was clipped by 5 bases and J by 1 base; unmatched bases: 7. Per germline, CDR1 SGDLS and CDR2 YYNGEE. The DNA for the CDR3 is TGTGCCAGCAGTCGGACAGGGCGTGGGAACACTGAAGCTTTCTTT. Residues: CASSRTGRGNTEAFF.

The J gene is TRBJ1-5, the V gene TRBV28, with 7 bases fitting TRBD1. Looked up from germline, CDR1 is MDHEN and CDR2 is SYDVKM. After removal of 4 bases from V and 4 bases from J, the junction contained 7 bases not matched to a gene. The CDR3 loop spans 15 amino acids. The CDR3 region is CASSSPTGSNQPQHF. The DNA of the CDR3 is TGTGCCAGCAGTTCCCCGACAGGGTCAAATCAGCCCCAGCATTTT.

This clone occurred a few times. The V gene is TRBV6-5, the J gene TRBJ1-2, with no clear D. The CDR3 extends over 12 amino acids. Trimming removed 2 bases at V and 8 bases at J, with 9 bases between. Germline values: CDR1 MNHEY, CDR2 SVGAGI. CDR3 residues: CASSYEGSGYTF. The CDR3 nucleotides read TGTGCCAGCAGTTACGAAGGGTCCGGCTACACCTTC.

The chain employs TRBV18 and TRBJ2-5, with unresolved D. Germline values: CDR1 KGHSH, CDR2 LQKENI. The CDR3 spans 13 residues. V was trimmed by 4 bases and J by 5 bases, leaving 11 bases between them. The CDR3 nucleotides read TGTGCCAGCTCACGCACACCCGAGGAGACCCAGTACTTC. Its translation is CASSRTPEETQYF.

The chain joins TRBV4-2 to TRBJ2-7, with D perhaps TRBD1 (7 bases). This CDR3 is 16 amino acids long. V lost 0 bases and J lost 3, with 15 bases in between. In germline, CDR1 is LGHNA, CDR2 YNFKEQ. CDR3 residues: CASSQDPTGTFYEQYF. CDR3 nucleotide sequence: TGTGCCAGCAGCCAAGATCCGACAGGGACTTTCTACGAGCAGTACTTC.

This clone was seen once. The rearrangement links TRBV7-6 to TRBJ2-7; 7 nucleotides match TRBD1. The CDR3 is 15 amino acids. J gave up 2 bases and V 5 bases, and 9 bases lay outside the gene matches. The V gene's germline CDR1 is SGHVS and CDR2 FNYEAQ. CDR3 sequence: CASSLRQGSTYEQYF. CDR3 in DNA: TGTGCCAGCAGCCTAAGACAGGGTTCGACCTACGAGCAGTACTTC.

V and J are TRBV7-3 and TRBJ1-1; D is ambiguous. V dropped 2 bases and J dropped 3 bases, with 7 bases sitting between them. From germline, CDR1 is SGHTA and CDR2 FQGTGA. The CDR3 is made up of 13 amino acids. CDR3 coding DNA: TGTGCCAGCAGCTTATTCGGGTACACTGAAGCTTTCTTT. Translated, it gives CASSLFGYTEAFF.